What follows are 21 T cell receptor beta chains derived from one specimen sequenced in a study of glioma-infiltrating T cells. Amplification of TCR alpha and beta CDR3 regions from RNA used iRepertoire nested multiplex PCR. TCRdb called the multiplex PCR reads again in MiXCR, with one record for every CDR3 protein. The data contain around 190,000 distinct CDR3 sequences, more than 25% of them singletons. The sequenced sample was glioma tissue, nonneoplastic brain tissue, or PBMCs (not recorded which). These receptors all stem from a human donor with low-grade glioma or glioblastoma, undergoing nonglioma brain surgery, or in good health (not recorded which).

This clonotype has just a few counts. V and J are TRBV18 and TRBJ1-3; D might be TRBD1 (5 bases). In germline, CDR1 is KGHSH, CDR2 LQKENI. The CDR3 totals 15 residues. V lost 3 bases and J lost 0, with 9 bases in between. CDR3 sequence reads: CASSPGGSSGNTIYF. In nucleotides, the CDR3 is TGTGCCAGCTCACCGGGGGGGAGCTCTGGAAACACCATATATTTT.

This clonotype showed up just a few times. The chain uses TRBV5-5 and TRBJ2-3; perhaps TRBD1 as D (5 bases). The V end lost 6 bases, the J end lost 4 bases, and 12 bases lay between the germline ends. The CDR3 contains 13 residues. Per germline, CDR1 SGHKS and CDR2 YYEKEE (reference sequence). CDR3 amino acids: CASNPDIPDTQYF. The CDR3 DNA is TGTGCCAGCAACCCGGACATCCCAGATACGCAGTATTTT. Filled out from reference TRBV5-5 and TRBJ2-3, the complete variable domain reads DAGVTQSPTHLIKTRGQQVTLRCSPISGHKSVSWYQQVLGQGPQFIFQYYEKEERGRGNFPDRFSARQFPNYSSELNVNALLLGDSALYLCASNPDIPDTQYFGPGTRLTVL.

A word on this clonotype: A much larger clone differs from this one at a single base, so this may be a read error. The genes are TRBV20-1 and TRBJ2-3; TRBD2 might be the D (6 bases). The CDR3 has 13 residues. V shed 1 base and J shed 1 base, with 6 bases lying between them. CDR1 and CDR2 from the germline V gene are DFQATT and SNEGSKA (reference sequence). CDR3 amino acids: CSARGGGTDTQYF. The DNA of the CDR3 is TGCAGTGCTAGAGGCGGGGGCACAGATACGCAGTATTTT.

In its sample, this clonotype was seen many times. The CDR3: CASVHNFEQFF. The DNA for the CDR3 is TGTGCCAGCGTCCATAATTTCGAGCAGTTCTTC. This chain joins TRBV6-2 or TRBV6-3 and TRBJ2-1; no definite D call. The V gene's germline CDR1 is MNHEY and CDR2 SVGEGT. The V and J ends lost 8 bases and 10 bases respectively, with 12 bases between them. This CDR3 is 11 amino acids long.

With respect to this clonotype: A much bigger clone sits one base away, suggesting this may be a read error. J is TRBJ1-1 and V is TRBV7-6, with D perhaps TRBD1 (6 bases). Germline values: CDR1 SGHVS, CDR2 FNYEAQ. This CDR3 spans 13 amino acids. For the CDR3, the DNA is TGTGCCAGCAGTACCACAGGGAGCACTGAAACTTTCTTT. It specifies CASSTTGSTETFF.

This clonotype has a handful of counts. In DNA form, the CDR3 reads TGTGCCAGTAGTATTTACAGGGGGGACACTGAAGCTTTCTTT. The encoded protein is CASSIYRGDTEAFF. The gene calls are TRBV19 and TRBJ1-1; TRBD1 aligns across 8 bases. V shed 3 bases and J 3 bases; nucleotides not matched to a gene: 3. CDR3 length: 14 amino acids. CDR1 is LNHDA and CDR2 is SQIVND in the germline V gene (reference sequence). Looking up the rest from reference TRBV19 and TRBJ1-1 gives the full variable domain: DGGITQSPKYLFRKEGQNVTLSCEQNLNHDAMYWYRQDPGQGLRLIYYSQIVNDFQKGDIAEGYSVSREKKESFPLTVTSAQKNPTAFYLCASSIYRGDTEAFFGQGTRLTVV.

The CDR3 loop reads CASSELQPNSPLHF. The CDR3 DNA reads as TGTGCCAGCAGTGAACTGCAGCCTAATTCACCCCTCCACTTT. The chain combines TRBV25-1 with TRBJ1-6; D gene ambiguous. The CDR3 contains 14 residues. V was shortened by 2 bases and J by 6 bases, with 8 bases between the two germline ends. Germline V CDR1 and CDR2: MGHDK, SYGVNS.

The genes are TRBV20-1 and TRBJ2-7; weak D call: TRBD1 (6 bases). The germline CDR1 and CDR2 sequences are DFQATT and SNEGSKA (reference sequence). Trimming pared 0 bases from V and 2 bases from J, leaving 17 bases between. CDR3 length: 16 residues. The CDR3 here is CSARDQVGTPPYEQYF. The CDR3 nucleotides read TGCAGTGCTAGAGATCAGGTGGGGACACCCCCCTACGAGCAGTACTTC.

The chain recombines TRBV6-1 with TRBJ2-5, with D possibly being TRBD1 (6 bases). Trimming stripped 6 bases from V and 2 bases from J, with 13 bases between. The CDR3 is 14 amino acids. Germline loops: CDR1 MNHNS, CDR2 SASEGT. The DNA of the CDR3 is TGTGCCAGCAGAGCTATAGGGGGACAAGAGACCCAGTACTTC. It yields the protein CASRAIGGQETQYF.

The CDR3 reads CSVFRPGSYEQYF. For the CDR3, the DNA is TGCAGCGTCTTTCGGCCGGGATCCTACGAGCAGTACTTC. The genes are TRBV29-1 and TRBJ2-7, with a tentative D call TRBD2 (5 bases). Germline V gene data show CDR1 as SQVTM and CDR2 as ANQGSEA. The CDR3 runs 13 residues. Between the trimmed V and J ends, which lost 6 bases and 1 base, there was a span of 13 bases.

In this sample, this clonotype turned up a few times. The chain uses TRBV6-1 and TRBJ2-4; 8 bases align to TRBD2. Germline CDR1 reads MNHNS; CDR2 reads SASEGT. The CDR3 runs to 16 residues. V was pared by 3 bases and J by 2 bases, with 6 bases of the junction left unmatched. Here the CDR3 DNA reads TGTGCCAGCAGTGACGGCGGGAGGAGGACCAAAAACATTCAGTACTTC. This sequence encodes CASSDGGRRTKNIQYF.

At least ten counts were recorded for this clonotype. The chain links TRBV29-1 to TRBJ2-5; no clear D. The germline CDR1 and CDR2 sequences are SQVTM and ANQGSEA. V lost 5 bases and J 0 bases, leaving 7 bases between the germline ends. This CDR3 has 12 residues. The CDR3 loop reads CSVSLNQETQYF. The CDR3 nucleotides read TGCAGCGTTTCTCTCAACCAAGAGACCCAGTACTTC.

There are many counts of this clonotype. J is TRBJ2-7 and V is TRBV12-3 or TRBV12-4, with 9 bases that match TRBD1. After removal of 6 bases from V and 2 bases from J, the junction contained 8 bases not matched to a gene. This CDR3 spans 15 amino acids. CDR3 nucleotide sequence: TGTGCCAGCAGGGAAAGGACAGGGGAAGCCTACGAGCAGTACTTC. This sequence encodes CASRERTGEAYEQYF.

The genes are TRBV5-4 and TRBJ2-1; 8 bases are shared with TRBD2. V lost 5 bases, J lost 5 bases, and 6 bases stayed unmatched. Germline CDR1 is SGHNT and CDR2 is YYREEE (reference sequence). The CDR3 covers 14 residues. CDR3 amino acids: CASRPGLENNEQFF. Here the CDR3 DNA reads TGTGCCAGCAGGCCGGGACTAGAGAACAATGAGCAGTTCTTC.

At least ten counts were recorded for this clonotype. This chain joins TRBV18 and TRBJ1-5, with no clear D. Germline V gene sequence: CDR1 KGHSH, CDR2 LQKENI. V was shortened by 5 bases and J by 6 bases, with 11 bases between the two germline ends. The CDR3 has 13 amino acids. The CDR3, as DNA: TGTGCCAGCTCAGTAGGCCTAACTCAGCCCCAGCATTTT. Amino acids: CASSVGLTQPQHF.

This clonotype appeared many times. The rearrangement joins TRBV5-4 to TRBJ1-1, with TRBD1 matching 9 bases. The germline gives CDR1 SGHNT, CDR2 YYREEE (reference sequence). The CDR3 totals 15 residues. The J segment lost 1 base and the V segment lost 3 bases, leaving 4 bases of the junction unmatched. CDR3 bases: TGTGCCAGCAGCTCCGGGACAGGGAAGAACACTGAAGCTTTCTTT. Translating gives CASSSGTGKNTEAFF.

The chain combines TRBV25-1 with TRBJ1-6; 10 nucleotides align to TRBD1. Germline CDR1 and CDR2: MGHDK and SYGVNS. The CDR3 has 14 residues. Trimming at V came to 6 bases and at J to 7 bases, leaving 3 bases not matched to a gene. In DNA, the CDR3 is TGTGCCAGCAGCGGGACAGGGGCGAATTCACCCCTCCACTTT. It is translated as CASSGTGANSPLHF. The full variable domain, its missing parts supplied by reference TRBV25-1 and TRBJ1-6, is EADIYQTPRYLVIGTGKKITLECSQTMGHDKMYWYQQDPGMELHLIHYSYGVNSTEKGDLSSESTVSRIRTEHFPLTLESARPSHTSQYLCASSGTGANSPLHFGNGTRLTVT.

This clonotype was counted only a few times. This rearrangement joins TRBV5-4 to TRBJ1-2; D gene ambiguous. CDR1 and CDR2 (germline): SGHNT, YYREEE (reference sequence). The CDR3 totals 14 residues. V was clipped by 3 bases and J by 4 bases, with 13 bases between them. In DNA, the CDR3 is TGTGCCAGCAGCTACCCGAGGGTCGTCTATGGCTACACCTTC. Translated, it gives CASSYPRVVYGYTF.

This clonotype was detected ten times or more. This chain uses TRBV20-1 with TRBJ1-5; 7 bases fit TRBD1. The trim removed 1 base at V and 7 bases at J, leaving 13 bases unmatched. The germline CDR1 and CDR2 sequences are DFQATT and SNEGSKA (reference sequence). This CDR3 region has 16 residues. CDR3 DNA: TGCAGTGCTAGAGTCTCAGACAGGGTTGGCGGGCAGCCCCAGCATTTT. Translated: CSARVSDRVGGQPQHF.

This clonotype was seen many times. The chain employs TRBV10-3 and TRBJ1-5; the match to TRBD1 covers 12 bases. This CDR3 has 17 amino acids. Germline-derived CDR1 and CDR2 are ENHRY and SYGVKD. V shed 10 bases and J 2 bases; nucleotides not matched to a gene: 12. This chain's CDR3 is CATKGTGGAGGNQPQHF. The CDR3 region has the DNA TGTGCCACGAAAGGGACAGGGGGCGCCGGGGGCAATCAGCCCCAGCATTTT.

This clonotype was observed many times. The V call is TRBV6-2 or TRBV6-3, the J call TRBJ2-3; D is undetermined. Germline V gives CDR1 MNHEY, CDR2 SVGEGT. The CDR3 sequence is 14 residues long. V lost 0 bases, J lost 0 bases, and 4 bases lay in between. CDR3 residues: CASSYSDSTDTQYF. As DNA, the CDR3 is TGTGCCAGCAGTTACTCGGACAGCACAGATACGCAGTATTTT.